The 16 T cell receptor beta chains below come from one sample, sequenced in a study of regulatory T cells in long-lasting Graves disease. The authors built TCR beta libraries using iRepertoire HTBI primers and Arm-PCR of CDR3 regions. One entry per CDR3 protein results from TCRdb running MiXCR on the multiplex PCR reads. The profile shows about 440,000 distinct CDR3 sequences, about 15% of them singletons. Time point given: newly diagnosed GD, antithyroid drugs for less than 3 months. Isolated PBMC RNA provided the starting material for the TCR library. These sequences were also reported in another study, on T cells in Graves' hyperthyroidism and ophthalmopathy.

Sequenced material: peripheral blood mononuclear cells (PBMCs), taken at new diagnosis, from a patient treated with antithyroid drugs. Receptors were obtained from a woman aged 25 to 45 with Graves disease.

Ten or more counts support this clonotype. CDR3 protein: CASSFDRGGTEAFF. In DNA, the CDR3 is TGTGCCAGCAGCTTTGACAGGGGAGGAACTGAAGCTTTCTTT. This chain links TRBV11-2 with TRBJ1-1; 8 nucleotides agree with TRBD1. The CDR3 totals 14 residues. J gave up 5 bases and V 3 bases, and 5 bases lay outside the gene matches. CDR1 SGHAT and CDR2 FQNNGV come from the germline V gene.

Worth noting for this clonotype: A far larger clone is off by one base, so a read error is likely. The DNA for the CDR3 is TGTGCCAACAGCCTAACCCCGCAGAACAATGAGCAGTTCTTC. This codes for CANSLTPQNNEQFF. The rearrangement joins TRBV11-2 to TRBJ2-3; D is unclear. With the DNA end fitting TRBJ2-1 better, the J assignment may be wrong. The CDR3 runs to 14 residues. Germline-derived CDR1 and CDR2 are SGHAT and FQNNGV.

This sequence joins TRBV7-9 and TRBJ2-2; 8 bases agree with TRBD1. The J segment lost 7 bases and the V segment lost 3 bases, leaving 16 bases of the junction unmatched. The CDR3 loop spans 18 amino acids. The germline V gene encodes CDR1 SEHNR and CDR2 FQNEAQ (reference sequence). The CDR3 here is CASSFWATQGAEGGELFF. CDR3 nucleotide sequence: TGTGCCAGCAGCTTCTGGGCTACCCAGGGGGCAGAGGGCGGGGAGCTGTTTTTT.

This clonotype was seen only a few times. V is TRBV5-6 and J is TRBJ2-6; D remains unclear. The V gene lost 4 bases and the J gene lost 1 base, with 9 bases spanning the gap. Germline V CDR1 and CDR2: SGHDT, YYEEEE. There are 15 residues in the CDR3. This CDR3 is CASSQDPSGANVLTF. In nucleotides, the CDR3 is TGTGCCAGCAGCCAGGATCCATCTGGGGCCAACGTCCTGACTTTC.

This clonotype was seen many times. The gene calls are TRBV2 and TRBJ2-2, with D possibly matching TRBD2 (6 bases). CDR3 length: 17 residues. Germline V gene data show CDR1 as SNHLY and CDR2 as FYNNEI. Deletions cut 7 bases from V and 0 bases from J, with 18 bases between. This CDR3 is CASTPRGAGTNTGELFF. The CDR3 DNA is TGTGCCAGCACACCCAGAGGGGCGGGAACGAACACCGGGGAGCTGTTTTTT.

This clonotype has a count of ten or more. The chain recombines TRBV5-5 with TRBJ1-2, with D uncertain. The CDR3 is 14 amino acids. Germline lookup yields CDR1 SGHKS and CDR2 YYEKEE (reference sequence). Trimming pared 1 base from V and 8 bases from J, leaving 15 bases between. The CDR3 nucleotides read TGTGCCAGCAGCTTGAGTATAAGTCCTGGAGGCTACACCTTC. Translation gives CASSLSISPGGYTF.

This clonotype was seen once. This chain uses TRBV20-1 with TRBJ1-5; 9 nucleotides agree with TRBD1. The germline V gene has CDR1 DFQATT and CDR2 SNEGSKA (reference sequence). The CDR3 has 13 residues. Trimming removed 6 bases from V and 5 bases from J; junction bases left unmatched: 5. The CDR3 nucleotides are TGCAGTGCCTCTACAGGGGGCGATCAGCCCCAGCATTTT. Its translation is CSASTGGDQPQHF.

Points on this clonotype: Since a much larger clone is just one base distant, this may be a read error. The conserved phenylalanine or tryptophan normally closing the CDR3 is absent here, so this likely arose from a read error. The chain is built from TRBV20-1 and TRBJ2-5, with D perhaps TRBD1 (5 bases). V lost 6 bases to trimming and J lost 2 bases, with 13 bases between them. CDR1 and CDR2 (germline): DFQATT, SNEGSKA (reference sequence). The CDR3 covers 13 residues. CDR3 nucleotide sequence: TGCAGTGCGGGCAGGGCCTCACAAGAGACCCAGTACCTC. Protein product: CSAGRASQETQYL.

About this clonotype: A much larger clone differs by one base, so this may be a read error. The chain has TRBV11-2 and TRBJ2-1, with a weak D call TRBD2 (6 bases). This CDR3 has 15 amino acids. Germline CDR1 and CDR2: SGHAT and FQNNGV. Trimming took off 6 bases at V and 4 bases at J, with 16 bases between the two ends. The CDR3 bases are TGTGCCAGCAGTTTAATAGGACGGGGGTACAATGAGCAGTTCTTC. Its translation: CASSLIGRGYNEQFF. Variable domain in full (rest from reference TRBV11-2 and TRBJ2-1): EAGVAQSPRYKIIEKRQSVAFWCNPISGHATLYWYQQILGQGPKLLIQFQNNGVVDDSQLPKDRFSAERLKGVDSTLKIQPAKLEDSAVYLCASSLIGRGYNEQFFGPGTRLTVL.

This clonotype was found many times. This chain joins TRBV20-1 and TRBJ2-2; no definite D call. Looked up from germline, CDR1 is DFQATT and CDR2 is SNEGSKA (reference sequence). There are 16 residues in the CDR3. V was shortened by 4 bases and J by 3 bases, with 18 bases between the two germline ends. The CDR3 nucleotides read TGCAGTGCTAATCCCGACCCCATCGGTGACACCGGGGAGCTGTTTTTT. Translating it yields CSANPDPIGDTGELFF.

To note about this clonotype: One end of the junction does not line up with germline, which may come from a read error. CDR3 in amino acids: CTSSLGGSGSFPTGELFF. The CDR3 region has the DNA TGTACCAGCAGCTTGGGTGGTAGCGGGAGCTTTCCCACCGGGGAGCTGTTTTTT. The chain recombines TRBV5-4 with TRBJ2-2, with 9 bases that match TRBD2. The CDR3 sequence is 18 residues long. Germline V gene data show CDR1 as SGHNT and CDR2 as YYREEE (reference sequence).

This clonotype was observed at least ten times. The chain joins TRBV14 to TRBJ2-7; the match to TRBD2 covers 8 bases. The trim removed 2 bases at V and 3 bases at J, leaving 6 bases unmatched. Per germline, CDR1 SGHDN and CDR2 FVKESK. The CDR3 is 15 residues long. The CDR3 region has the DNA TGTGCCAGCAGCCAACGTTCAGCGGGAGACTACGAGCAGTACTTC. Protein product: CASSQRSAGDYEQYF. The full variable domain, its missing parts supplied by reference TRBV14 and TRBJ2-7, is EAGVTQFPSHSVIEKGQTVTLRCDPISGHDNLYWYRRVMGKEIKFLLHFVKESKQDESGMPNNRFLAERTGGTYSTLKVQPAELEDSGVYFCASSQRSAGDYEQYFGPGTRLTVT.

This clonotype was counted ten times or more. J is TRBJ2-7 and V is TRBV7-2; 14 bases are a match to TRBD2. The CDR3 is 15 residues long. V lost 6 bases and J lost 5; bases outside the gene matches: 6. CDR1 is SGHTA and CDR2 is FQGNSA in the germline V gene. This chain's CDR3 is CASRPGTSGSDEQYF. DNA for the CDR3: TGTGCCAGCAGGCCGGGGACTAGCGGGAGTGACGAGCAGTACTTC.

V and J are TRBV7-2 and TRBJ2-5; D unclear. The V end lost 0 bases, the J end lost 5 bases, and 10 bases lay between the germline ends. CDR3 size: 14 residues. Per germline, CDR1 SGHTA and CDR2 FQGNSA. The DNA for the CDR3 is TGTGCCAGCAGCTTAGCATGGAATTTGGAGACCCAGTACTTC. Its protein is CASSLAWNLETQYF.

This clonotype was recorded at least ten times. This rearrangement joins TRBV3-1 to TRBJ1-1, with TRBD1 matching 8 bases. The CDR3 loop spans 14 amino acids. Trimming cost V 5 bases and J 4 bases; bases outside gene matches: 6. Germline CDR1 is LGHDT and CDR2 is YNNKEL (reference sequence). DNA for the CDR3: TGTGCCAGCAGCAAGACAGGGGTTGTCACTGAAGCTTTCTTT. The encoded protein is CASSKTGVVTEAFF.

This clonotype was seen more than once but under ten times. The rearrangement uses TRBV12-3 or TRBV12-4 and TRBJ1-5; TRBD1 aligns across 8 bases. V was pared by 3 bases and J by 1 base, with 2 bases of the junction left unmatched. This CDR3 is built from 15 residues. The CDR3 DNA is TGTGCCAGCAGTTTCAGGGGGCAGAGCAATCAGCCCCAGCATTTT. Amino acid sequence: CASSFRGQSNQPQHF.